This TCR beta chain is from a study of shared clonotypes between healthy human individuals. CD45RO-negative, CCR7-selected cells formed the naive CD8 fraction, which excluded terminally differentiated effector memory CD45RA+ cells. Per germline, CDR1 SGHRS and CDR2 YFSETQ. The CDR3 spans 16 residues. V dropped 1 base and J dropped 2 bases, with 13 bases sitting between them. Study findings and constraints: Around 5.3% of naive CD4 clonotypes were shared across several donors.

As to this clone: Its antigen is still unknown. Other DNA sequences in the sample encode the same CDR3.

Deep level was the assay's run setting. 200 to 250 ng DNA, 25,000 to 30,000 T cell genomes, went into each sorted-subset replicate PCR. Clones were sequenced by immunoSEQ multiplex PCR, and TCRdb holds only the in-frame ones, with some missing. Here the sample spans around 2,000,000 clones, roughly 95% being singletons. J is TRBJ2-1 and V is TRBV5-1, with D unresolved. The specimen was naive CD8+ T cells sorted from blood. The sequence came from a man aged 18 to 29 in good health. CDR3 nucleotides: TGCGCCAGCAGCTTGTCTGGTAATGCCCCCTACAATGAGCAGTTCTTC. Amino acid sequence: CASSLSGNAPYNEQFF.